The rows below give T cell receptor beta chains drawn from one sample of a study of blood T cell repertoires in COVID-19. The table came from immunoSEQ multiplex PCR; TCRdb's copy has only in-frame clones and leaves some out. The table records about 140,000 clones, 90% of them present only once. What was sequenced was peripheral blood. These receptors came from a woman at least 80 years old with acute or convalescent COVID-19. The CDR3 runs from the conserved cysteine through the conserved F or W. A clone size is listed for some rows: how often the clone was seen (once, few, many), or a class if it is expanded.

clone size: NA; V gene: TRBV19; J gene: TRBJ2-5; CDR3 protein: CASSIRGGRETQYF
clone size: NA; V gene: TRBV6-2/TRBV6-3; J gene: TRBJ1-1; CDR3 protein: CASSYSTGRSTEAFF
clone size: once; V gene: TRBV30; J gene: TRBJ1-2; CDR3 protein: CAWSKDSNYGYTF
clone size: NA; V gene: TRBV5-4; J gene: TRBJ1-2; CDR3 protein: CASSFSAETYGYTF
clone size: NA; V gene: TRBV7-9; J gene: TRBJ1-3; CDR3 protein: CASSLGGGTREGNTIYF
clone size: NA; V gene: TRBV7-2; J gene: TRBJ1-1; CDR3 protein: CASNVEGNTEAFF
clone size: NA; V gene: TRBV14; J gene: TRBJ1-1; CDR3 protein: CASSQDRQSDTEAFF
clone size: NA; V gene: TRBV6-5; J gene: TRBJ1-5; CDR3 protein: CASNGQGAWQPQHF
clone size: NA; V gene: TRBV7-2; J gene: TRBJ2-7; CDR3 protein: CASSLAERREQYF
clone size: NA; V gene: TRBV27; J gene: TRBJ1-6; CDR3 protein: CASSTRQTYNSPLHF
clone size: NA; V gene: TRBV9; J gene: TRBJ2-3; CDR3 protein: CASSPQTDTQYF
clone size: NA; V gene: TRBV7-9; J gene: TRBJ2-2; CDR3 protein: CASSPGTLNTGELFF
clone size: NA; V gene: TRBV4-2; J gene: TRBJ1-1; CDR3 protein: CASSQDRGRREAFF
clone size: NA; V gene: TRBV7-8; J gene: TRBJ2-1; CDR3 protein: CASSLAGGTIRNEQFF
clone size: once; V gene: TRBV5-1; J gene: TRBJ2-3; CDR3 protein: CASSSGTSGGPQYF
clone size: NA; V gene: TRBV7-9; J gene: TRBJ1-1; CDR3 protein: CASSLTGFTEAFF
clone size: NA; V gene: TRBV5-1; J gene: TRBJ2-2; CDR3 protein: CASSIGQGTGELFF
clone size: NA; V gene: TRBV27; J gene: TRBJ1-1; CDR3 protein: CASSKNRENTEAFF
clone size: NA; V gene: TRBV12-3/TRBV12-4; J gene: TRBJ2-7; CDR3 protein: CASSLDISYEQYF
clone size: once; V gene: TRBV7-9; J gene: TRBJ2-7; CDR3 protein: CASSLWGGGFYEQYF
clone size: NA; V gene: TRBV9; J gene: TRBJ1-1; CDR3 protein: CASSVAGWGGWNTEAFF
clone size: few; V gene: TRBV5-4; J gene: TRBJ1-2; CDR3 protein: CASSLGGREWGYTF
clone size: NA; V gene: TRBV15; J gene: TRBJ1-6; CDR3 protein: CATSRDRSYSPLHF
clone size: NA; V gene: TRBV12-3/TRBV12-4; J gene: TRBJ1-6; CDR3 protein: CASSSMGRPLHF
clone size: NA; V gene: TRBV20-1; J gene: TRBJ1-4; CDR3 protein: CSARMSEKLFF
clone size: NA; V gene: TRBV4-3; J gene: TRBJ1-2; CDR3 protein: CASSPLQGTYGYTF
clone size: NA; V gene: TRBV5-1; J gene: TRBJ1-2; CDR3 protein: CASSATANYGYTF
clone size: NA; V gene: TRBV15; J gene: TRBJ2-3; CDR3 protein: CATSRGDRGLDTQYF
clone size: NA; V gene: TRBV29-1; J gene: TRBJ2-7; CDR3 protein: CSVKLPGSYEQYF
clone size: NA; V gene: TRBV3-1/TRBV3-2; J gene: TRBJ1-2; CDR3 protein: CASSQGGAYGYTF
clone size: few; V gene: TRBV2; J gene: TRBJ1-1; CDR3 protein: CASRRTVMNTEAFF
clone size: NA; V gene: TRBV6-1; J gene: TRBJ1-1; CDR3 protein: CASSEFIGSGGRFEAFF
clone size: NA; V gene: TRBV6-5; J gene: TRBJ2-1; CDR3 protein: CASREDRSSYNEQFF
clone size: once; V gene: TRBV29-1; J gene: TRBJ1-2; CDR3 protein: CSADGQGANDGYTF
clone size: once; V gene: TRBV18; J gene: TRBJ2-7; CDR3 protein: CASSAGTGSYEQYF
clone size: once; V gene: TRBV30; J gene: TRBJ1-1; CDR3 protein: CAWSPRGSLVNTEAFF
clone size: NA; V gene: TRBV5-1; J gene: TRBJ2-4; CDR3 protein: CASSLGTVGDIQYF
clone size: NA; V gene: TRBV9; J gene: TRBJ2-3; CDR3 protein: CASSTRLAGTDTQYF
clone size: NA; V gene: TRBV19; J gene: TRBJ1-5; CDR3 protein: CASSEQGGDQPQHF
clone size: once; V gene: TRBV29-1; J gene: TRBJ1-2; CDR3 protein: CSVGGTDNYGYTF
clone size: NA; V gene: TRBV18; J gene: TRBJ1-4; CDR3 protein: CASLRTGGEKLFF
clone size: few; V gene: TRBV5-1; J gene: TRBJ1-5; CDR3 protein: CASSLGPDRVSEPQHF
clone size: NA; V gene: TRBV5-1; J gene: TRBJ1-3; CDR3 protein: CASSSTPQGSGNTIYF
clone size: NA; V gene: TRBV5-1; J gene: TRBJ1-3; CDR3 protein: CASSLTGAHSGNTIYF
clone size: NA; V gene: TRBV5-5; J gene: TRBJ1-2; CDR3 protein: CASREGFNYGYTF
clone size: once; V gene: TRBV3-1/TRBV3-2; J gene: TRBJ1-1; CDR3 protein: CASSRYTVPGEAFF
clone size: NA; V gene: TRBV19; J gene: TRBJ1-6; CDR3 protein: CASSILGRVNSPLHF
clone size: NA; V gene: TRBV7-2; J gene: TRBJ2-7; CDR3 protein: CATGLGTSGSYEQYF
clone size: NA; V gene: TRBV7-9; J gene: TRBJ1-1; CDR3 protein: CASSFTGDTEAFF